This passage covers 14 T cell receptor beta chains from one sample sequenced in a study of blood T cell repertoires in COVID-19. Produced via immunoSEQ multiplex PCR; TCRdb's table is partial and in-frame only. The table includes 450,000 or so clones, about 87% detected once. The sequenced sample was peripheral blood. The receptors come from a man aged 18 to 29 with COVID-19, enrolled during active disease.

This chain joins TRBV20-1 and TRBJ1-6; D not certain. The CDR3 is 17 amino acids. V was pared by 3 bases and J by 4 bases, with 19 bases between. Germline V CDR1 and CDR2: DFQATT, SNEGSKA (reference sequence). In nucleotides, the CDR3 is TGCAGTGCTAGTTACCTAGGATCCTCGGATTATAATTCACCCCTCCACTTT. This codes for CSASYLGSSDYNSPLHF.

V usage is TRBV12-3 or TRBV12-4 and J usage is TRBJ2-7; D unclear. The CDR3 covers 13 residues. Trimming stripped 6 bases from V and 2 bases from J, with 11 bases between. Here the CDR3 reads CASRPGFTYEQYF. CDR3 sequence (DNA): TGTGCCAGCAGACCGGGTTTCACCTACGAGCAGTACTTC.

This chain joins TRBV19 and TRBJ2-3; TRBD2 matches 14 bases. This CDR3 has 17 amino acids. CDR1 LNHDA and CDR2 SQIVND come from the germline V gene (reference sequence). Trimming removed 4 bases from V and 5 bases from J; junction bases left unmatched: 8. CDR3: CASSKSGLAGVGDTQYF. The CDR3 nucleotides are TGTGCCAGTAGTAAATCGGGACTAGCGGGAGTAGGAGATACGCAGTATTTT.

The chain recombines TRBV6-6 with TRBJ2-7; possibly TRBD2 for D (5 bases). Germline V gene data show CDR1 as MNHNY and CDR2 as SVGAGI (reference sequence). Deletions cut 6 bases from V and 6 bases from J, with 12 bases between. This CDR3 is built from 12 residues. The CDR3 DNA is TGTGCCAGCAGCCTCGGGGTCTCCGAGCAGTACTTC. It specifies CASSLGVSEQYF.

The V and J genes are TRBV28 and TRBJ2-7; the match to TRBD2 covers 11 bases. J lost 2 bases, V lost 6 bases, and 21 bases had no gene match. Germline assignment: CDR1 MDHEN and CDR2 SYDVKM. The CDR3 totals 20 residues. CDR3 sequence: CASSTGLAVRGVDQPYEQYF. The CDR3 coding sequence is TGTGCCAGCAGCACGGGACTAGCGGTTCGGGGGGTAGACCAACCCTACGAGCAGTACTTC.

The rearrangement links TRBV5-1 to TRBJ2-5; D possibly corresponds to TRBD1 (6 bases). Germline V gives CDR1 SGHRS, CDR2 YFSETQ. The CDR3 runs to 13 residues. V lost 1 base to trimming and J lost 5 bases, with 9 bases between them. As DNA, the CDR3 is TGCGCCAGCAGCTTGCAGGGGTACGAGACCCAGTACTTC. Translated: CASSLQGYETQYF.

The chain couples TRBV2 to TRBJ2-1; 9 nucleotides align to TRBD1. The V segment lost 6 bases and the J segment 4 bases; nucleotides outside the gene matches: 1. Germline-derived CDR1 and CDR2 are SNHLY and FYNNEI. The CDR3 loop spans 13 amino acids. CDR3 in DNA: TGTGCCAGCAGGGGACAGGGTTACAATGAGCAGTTCTTC. Translated, it gives CASRGQGYNEQFF.

This clone has more than one count but fewer than ten. The identical CDR3 is also encoded by other nucleotide sequences in the sample. The rearrangement links TRBV30 to TRBJ1-5; D perhaps matches TRBD1 (6 bases). Germline CDR1 is GTSNPN and CDR2 is SVGIG (reference sequence). Trimming took 0 bases from V and 7 from J, leaving 10 bases between them. The CDR3 sequence is 13 residues long. The CDR3 DNA sequence: TGTGCCTGGAGTGTACAGGGAGACCAGCCCCAGCATTTT. Translation: CAWSVQGDQPQHF. Using reference TRBV30 and TRBJ1-5 for the parts outside the CDR3, the full variable domain is SQTIHQWPATLVQPVGSPLSLECTVEGTSNPNLYWYRQAAGRGLQLLFYSVGIGQISSEVPQNLSASRPQDRQFILSSKKLLLSDSGFYLCAWSVQGDQPQHFGDGTRLSIL.

The CDR3 sequence: CASSSTAQSPASTDTQYF. The CDR3 DNA sequence: TGTGCCAGTAGTTCCACTGCTCAATCCCCTGCTAGCACAGATACGCAGTATTTT. The chain links TRBV19 to TRBJ2-3, with D unresolved. The CDR3 covers 18 residues. Germline CDR1 reads LNHDA; CDR2 reads SQIVND (reference sequence). Trimming cost V 5 bases and J 0 bases, with 21 bases left between them.

The rearrangement uses TRBV27 and TRBJ2-4; D may be TRBD1 (5 bases). The CDR3 extends over 13 amino acids. Trimming pared 6 bases from V and 5 bases from J, leaving 11 bases between. Per the germline V gene, CDR1 is MNHEY and CDR2 is SMNVEV (reference sequence). The CDR3 DNA reads TGTGCCAGCAGCGAAACACAGGAAAACATTCAGTACTTC. Translation: CASSETQENIQYF.

The chain links TRBV5-4 to TRBJ1-1; 8 bases are a match to TRBD1. The CDR3 loop spans 12 amino acids. The ends lost 2 bases at V and 8 bases at J; junction bases unmatched: 2. Per germline, CDR1 SGHNT and CDR2 YYREEE (reference sequence). The DNA of the CDR3 is TGTGCCAGCAGCTTTAGGGACAGGGAAGCTTTCTTT. Protein: CASSFRDREAFF.

The rearrangement links TRBV11-1 to TRBJ2-7; 10 nucleotides agree with TRBD1. Trimming cost V 5 bases and J 0 bases; bases outside gene matches: 4. The length of the CDR3 is 15 residues. Germline V gene sequence: CDR1 SGHAT, CDR2 FQDESV (reference sequence). Here the CDR3 DNA reads TGTGCCAGCAGCCACCGGGACAGGGGCTCCTACGAGCAGTACTTC. Translating gives CASSHRDRGSYEQYF.

The V and J genes are TRBV28 and TRBJ2-2; D uncertain. CDR1 MDHEN and CDR2 SYDVKM come from the germline V gene. Trimming took 5 bases from V and 1 from J, leaving 5 bases between them. CDR3 length equals 13 residues. CDR3 sequence: CASSGRNTGELFF. Here the CDR3 DNA reads TGTGCCAGCAGTGGGCGGAACACCGGGGAGCTGTTTTTT.

This sequence joins TRBV9 and TRBJ2-2, with D perhaps matching TRBD1 (5 bases). Between the trimmed V and J ends, which lost 0 bases and 4 bases, there was a span of 10 bases. The length of the CDR3 is 15 residues. Germline CDR1 reads SGDLS; CDR2 reads YYNGEE. The CDR3 DNA follows: TGTGCCAGCAGCGTAGATGGCAGGGTCACCGGGGAGCTGTTTTTT. Protein product: CASSVDGRVTGELFF.